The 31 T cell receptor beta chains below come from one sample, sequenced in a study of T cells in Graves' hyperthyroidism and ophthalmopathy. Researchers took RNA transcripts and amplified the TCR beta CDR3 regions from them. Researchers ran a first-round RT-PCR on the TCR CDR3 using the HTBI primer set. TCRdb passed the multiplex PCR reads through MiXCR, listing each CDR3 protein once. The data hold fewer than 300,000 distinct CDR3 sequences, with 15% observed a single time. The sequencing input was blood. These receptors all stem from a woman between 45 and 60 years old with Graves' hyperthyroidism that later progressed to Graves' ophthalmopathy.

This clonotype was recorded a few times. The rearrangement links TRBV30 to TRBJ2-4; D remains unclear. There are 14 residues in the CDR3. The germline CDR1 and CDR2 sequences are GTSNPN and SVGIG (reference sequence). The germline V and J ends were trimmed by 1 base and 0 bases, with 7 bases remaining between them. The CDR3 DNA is TGTGCCTGGAGTGGACGGCTAGCCAAAAACATTCAGTACTTC. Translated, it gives CAWSGRLAKNIQYF.

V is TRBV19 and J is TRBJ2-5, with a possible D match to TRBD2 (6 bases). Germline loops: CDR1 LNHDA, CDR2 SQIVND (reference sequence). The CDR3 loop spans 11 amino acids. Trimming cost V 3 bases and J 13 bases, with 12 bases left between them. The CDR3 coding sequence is TGTGCCAGTAGTATTGCGGGACTCAGGTACTTC. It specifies CASSIAGLRYF.

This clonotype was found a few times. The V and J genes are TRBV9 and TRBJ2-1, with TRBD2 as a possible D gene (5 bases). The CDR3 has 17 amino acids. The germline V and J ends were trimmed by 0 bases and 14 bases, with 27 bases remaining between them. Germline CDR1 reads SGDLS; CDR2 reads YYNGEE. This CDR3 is CASSVGSGLPPGYRKFF. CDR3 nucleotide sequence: TGTGCCAGCAGCGTAGGGAGCGGCTTACCCCCGGGGTACAGAAAGTTCTTC.

CDR3 amino acids: CASSLDRGSSYEQYF. CDR3 coding DNA: TGTGCCAGCAGTTTGGACAGGGGAAGCTCCTACGAGCAGTACTTC. This sequence joins TRBV6-9 and TRBJ2-7, with 9 bases lining up with TRBD1. The CDR3 spans 15 residues. The V and J ends lost 4 bases and 0 bases, in that order; junction bases with no gene match: 4. The germline gives CDR1 MNHGY, CDR2 SVAAGI.

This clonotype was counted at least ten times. CDR3 in amino acids: CASSLRTGGRETQYF. The CDR3 nucleotides are TGTGCCAGCAGTTTGCGTACAGGGGGACGGGAGACCCAGTACTTC. The chain links TRBV28 to TRBJ2-5, with 8 bases lining up with TRBD1. The CDR3 sequence is 15 residues long. Germline values: CDR1 MDHEN, CDR2 SYDVKM. V lost 3 bases, J lost 5 bases, and 8 bases stayed unmatched.

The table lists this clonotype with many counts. In nucleotides, the CDR3 is TGTGCCAGCAGACCCAGGGGGGACAGGAGAAATCAGCCCCAGCATTTT. It specifies CASRPRGDRRNQPQHF. The chain carries TRBV6-1 and TRBJ1-5, with 8 bases that match TRBD1. The CDR3 is 16 residues long. V was pared by 6 bases and J by 4 bases, with 11 bases of the junction left unmatched. Germline CDR1 is MNHNS and CDR2 is SASEGT.

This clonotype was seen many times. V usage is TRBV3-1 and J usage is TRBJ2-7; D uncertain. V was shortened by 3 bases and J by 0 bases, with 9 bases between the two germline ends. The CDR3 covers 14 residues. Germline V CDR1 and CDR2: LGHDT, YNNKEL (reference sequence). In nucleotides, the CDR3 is TGTGCCAGCAGCCAGGCCAGGAGCTCCTACGAGCAGTACTTC. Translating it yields CASSQARSSYEQYF.

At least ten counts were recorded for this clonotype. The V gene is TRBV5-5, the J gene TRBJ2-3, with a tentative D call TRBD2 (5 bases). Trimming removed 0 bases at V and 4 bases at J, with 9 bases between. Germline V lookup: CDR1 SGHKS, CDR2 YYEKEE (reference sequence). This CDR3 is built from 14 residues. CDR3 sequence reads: CASSLVEGADTQYF. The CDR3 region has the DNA TGTGCCAGCAGCTTGGTAGAGGGAGCAGATACGCAGTATTTT.

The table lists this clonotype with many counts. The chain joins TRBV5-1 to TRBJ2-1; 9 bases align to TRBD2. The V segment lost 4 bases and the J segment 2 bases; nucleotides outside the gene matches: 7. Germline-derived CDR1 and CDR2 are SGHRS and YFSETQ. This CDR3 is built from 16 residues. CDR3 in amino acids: CASSVRASGTYNEQFF. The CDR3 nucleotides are TGCGCCAGCAGCGTTAGGGCTAGCGGGACCTACAATGAGCAGTTCTTC.

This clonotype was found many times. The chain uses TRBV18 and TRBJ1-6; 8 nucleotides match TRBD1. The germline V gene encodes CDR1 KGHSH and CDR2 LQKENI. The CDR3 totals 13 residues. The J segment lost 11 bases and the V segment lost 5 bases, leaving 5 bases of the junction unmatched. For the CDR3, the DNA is TGTGCCAGCTCAGTGGACAGGGAGGCACCCCTCCACTTT. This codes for CASSVDREAPLHF.

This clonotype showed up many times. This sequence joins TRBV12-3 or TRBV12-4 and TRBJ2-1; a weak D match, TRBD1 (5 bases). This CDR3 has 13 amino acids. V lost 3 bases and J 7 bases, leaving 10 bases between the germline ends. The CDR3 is CASSLNRWNEQFF. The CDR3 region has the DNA TGTGCCAGCAGTTTGAACAGGTGGAATGAGCAGTTCTTC.

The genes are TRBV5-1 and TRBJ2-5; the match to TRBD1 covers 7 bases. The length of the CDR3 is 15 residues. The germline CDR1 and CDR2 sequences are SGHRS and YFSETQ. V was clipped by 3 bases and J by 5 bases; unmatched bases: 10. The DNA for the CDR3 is TGCGCCAGCAGCTCCACCGGGACAGCTAGTGAGACCCAGTACTTC. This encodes CASSSTGTASETQYF.

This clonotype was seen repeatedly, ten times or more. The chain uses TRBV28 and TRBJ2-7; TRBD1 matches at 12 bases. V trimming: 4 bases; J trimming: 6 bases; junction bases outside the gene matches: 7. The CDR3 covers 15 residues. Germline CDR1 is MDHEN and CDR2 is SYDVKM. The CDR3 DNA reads TGTGCCAGCAGTTCGCCGGGACAGGGGGCGGCCGAGCAGTACTTC. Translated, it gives CASSSPGQGAAEQYF.

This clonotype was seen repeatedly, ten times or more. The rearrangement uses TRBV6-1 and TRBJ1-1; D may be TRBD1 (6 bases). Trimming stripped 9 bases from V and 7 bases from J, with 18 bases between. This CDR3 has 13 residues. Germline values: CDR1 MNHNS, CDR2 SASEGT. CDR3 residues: CASLKAGGGEAFF. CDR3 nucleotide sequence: TGTGCCAGTCTTAAGGCGGGGGGCGGTGAAGCTTTCTTT.

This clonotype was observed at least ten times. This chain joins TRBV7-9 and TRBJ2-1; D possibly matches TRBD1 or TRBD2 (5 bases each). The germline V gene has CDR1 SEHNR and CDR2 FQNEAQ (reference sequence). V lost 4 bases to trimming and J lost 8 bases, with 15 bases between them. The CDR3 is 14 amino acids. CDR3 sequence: CASSSWGQGDEQFF. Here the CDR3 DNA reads TGTGCCAGCAGCTCCTGGGGCCAGGGAGATGAGCAGTTCTTC.

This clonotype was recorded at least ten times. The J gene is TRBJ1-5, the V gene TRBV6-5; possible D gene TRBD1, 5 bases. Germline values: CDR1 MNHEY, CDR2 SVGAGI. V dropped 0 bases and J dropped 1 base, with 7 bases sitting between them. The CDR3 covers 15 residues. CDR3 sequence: CASSYSGASNQPQHF. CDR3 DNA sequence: TGTGCCAGCAGTTACTCAGGGGCAAGCAATCAGCCCCAGCATTTT.

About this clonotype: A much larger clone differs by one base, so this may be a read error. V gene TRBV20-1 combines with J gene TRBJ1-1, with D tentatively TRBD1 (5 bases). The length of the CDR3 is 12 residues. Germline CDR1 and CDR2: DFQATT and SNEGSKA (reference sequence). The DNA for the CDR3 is TGCAGTACTAGAAGGGGAAACGCTGAAGCTTTCTTT. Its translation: CSTRRGNAEAFF.

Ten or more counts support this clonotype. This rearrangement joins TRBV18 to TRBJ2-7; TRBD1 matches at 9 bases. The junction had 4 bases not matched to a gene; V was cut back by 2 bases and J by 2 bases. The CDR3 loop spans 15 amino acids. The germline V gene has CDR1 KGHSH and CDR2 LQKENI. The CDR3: CASSPGTGSAYEQYF. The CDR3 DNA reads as TGTGCCAGCTCACCAGGGACAGGGTCAGCCTACGAGCAGTACTTC.

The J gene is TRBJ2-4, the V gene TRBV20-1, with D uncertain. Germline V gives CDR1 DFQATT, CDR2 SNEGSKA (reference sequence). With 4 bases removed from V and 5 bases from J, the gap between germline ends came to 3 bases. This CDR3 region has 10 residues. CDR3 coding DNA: TGCAGTGCTATAGAAAACATTCAGTACTTC. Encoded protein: CSAIENIQYF.

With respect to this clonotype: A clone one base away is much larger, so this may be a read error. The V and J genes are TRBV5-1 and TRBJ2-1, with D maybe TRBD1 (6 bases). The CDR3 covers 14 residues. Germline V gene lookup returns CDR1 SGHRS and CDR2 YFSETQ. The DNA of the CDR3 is TGTGTCAGCAGTTCCATGCCAGGGGTCAATGAGCAGTTCTTC. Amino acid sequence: CVSSSMPGVNEQFF.

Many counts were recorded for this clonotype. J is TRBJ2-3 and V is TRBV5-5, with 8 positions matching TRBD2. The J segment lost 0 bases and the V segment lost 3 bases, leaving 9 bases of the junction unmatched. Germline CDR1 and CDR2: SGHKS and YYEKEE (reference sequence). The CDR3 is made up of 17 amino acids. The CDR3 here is CASSSSPSSGSTDTQYF. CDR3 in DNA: TGTGCCAGCAGCTCTTCCCCCTCTAGCGGGAGCACAGATACGCAGTATTTT.

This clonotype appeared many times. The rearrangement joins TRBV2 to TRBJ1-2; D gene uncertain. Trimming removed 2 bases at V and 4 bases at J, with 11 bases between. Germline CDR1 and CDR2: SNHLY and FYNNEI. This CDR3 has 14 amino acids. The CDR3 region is CASSEKGISYGYTF. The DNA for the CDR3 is TGTGCCAGCAGTGAAAAGGGCATTAGCTATGGCTACACCTTC.

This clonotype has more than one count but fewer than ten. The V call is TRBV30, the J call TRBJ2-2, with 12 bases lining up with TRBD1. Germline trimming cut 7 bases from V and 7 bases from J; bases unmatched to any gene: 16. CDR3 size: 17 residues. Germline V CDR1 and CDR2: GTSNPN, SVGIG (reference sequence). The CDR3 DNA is TGTGCCTACCGGGACAGGGGGCGAAGCAGGGTGAACGGGGAGCTGTTTTTT. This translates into CAYRDRGRSRVNGELFF.

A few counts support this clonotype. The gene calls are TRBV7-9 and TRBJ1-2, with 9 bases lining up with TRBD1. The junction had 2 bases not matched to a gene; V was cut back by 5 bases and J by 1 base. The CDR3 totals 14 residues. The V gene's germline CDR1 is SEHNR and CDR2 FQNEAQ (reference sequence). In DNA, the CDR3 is TGTGCCAGCAGCCGGGACAGGGATAACTATGGCTACACCTTC. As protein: CASSRDRDNYGYTF.

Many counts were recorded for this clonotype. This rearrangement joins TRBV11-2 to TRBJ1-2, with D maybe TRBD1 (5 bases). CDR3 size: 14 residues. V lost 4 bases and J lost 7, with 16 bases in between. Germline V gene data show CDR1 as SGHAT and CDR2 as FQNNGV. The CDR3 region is CASSSRAKRGGYTF. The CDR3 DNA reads TGTGCCAGCAGCTCCAGGGCAAAACGAGGTGGCTACACCTTC.

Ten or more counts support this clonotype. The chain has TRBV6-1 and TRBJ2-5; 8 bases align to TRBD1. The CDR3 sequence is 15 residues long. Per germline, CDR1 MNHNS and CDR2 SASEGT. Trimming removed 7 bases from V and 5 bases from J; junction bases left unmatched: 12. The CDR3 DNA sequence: TGTGCCAGCATTAAAAAGAGACAGGGGAGCGAGACCCAGTACTTC. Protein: CASIKKRQGSETQYF.

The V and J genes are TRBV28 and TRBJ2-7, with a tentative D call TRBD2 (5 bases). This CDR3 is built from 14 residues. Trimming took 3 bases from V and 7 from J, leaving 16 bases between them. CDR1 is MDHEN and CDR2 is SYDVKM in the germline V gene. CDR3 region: CASSFPVGVGEQYF. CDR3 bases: TGTGCCAGCAGTTTCCCCGTCGGGGTGGGTGAGCAGTACTTC.

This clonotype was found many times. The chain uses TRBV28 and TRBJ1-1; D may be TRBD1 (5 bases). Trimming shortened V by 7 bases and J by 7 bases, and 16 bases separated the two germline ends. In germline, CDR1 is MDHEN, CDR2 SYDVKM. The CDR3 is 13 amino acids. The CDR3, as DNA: TGTGCCAGCACTGTATTGGGACCTAGTGAAGCTTTCTTT. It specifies CASTVLGPSEAFF. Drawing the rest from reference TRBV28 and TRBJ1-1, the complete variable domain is DVKVTQSSRYLVKRTGEKVFLECVQDMDHENMFWYRQDPGLGLRLIYFSYDVKMKEKGDIPEGYSVSREKKERFSLILESASTNQTSMYLCASTVLGPSEAFFGQGTRLTVV.

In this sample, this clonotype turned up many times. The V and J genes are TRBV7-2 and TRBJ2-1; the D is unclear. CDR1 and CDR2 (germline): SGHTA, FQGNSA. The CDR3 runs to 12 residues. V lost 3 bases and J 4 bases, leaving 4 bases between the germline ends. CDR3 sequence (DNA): TGTGCCAGCAGCTTTGGATACAATGAGCAGTTCTTC. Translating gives CASSFGYNEQFF.

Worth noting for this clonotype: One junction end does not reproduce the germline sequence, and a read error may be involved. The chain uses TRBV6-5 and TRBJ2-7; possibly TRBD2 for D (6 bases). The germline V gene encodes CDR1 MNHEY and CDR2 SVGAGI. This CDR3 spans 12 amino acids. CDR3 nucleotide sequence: TGTGTCAGCAGTTTCACGGGAGTTGAGCAGTACTTC. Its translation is CVSSFTGVEQYF.

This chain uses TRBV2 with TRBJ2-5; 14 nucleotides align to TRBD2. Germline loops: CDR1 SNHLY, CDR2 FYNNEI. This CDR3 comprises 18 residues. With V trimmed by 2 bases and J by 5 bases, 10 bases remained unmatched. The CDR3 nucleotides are TGTGCCAGCAGTGAATACGGACTAGCGGGAGGAGTTTTGGAGACCCAGTACTTC. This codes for CASSEYGLAGGVLETQYF.